This paragraph reports one T cell receptor (beta chain). V dropped 10 bases and J dropped 1; count of bases not matched to a gene: 7. This CDR3 comprises 14 residues. Germline-derived CDR1 and CDR2 are KGHDR and SFDVKD. The data originate from a study of blood T cell repertoires in COVID-19. Study overall: Acute and convalescent COVID-19 samples came from the United States, Italy and Spain. Nucleic acid was either cDNA or gDNA, and it came from T cells, B-cell-depleted T cells, or PBMCs.

Under the authors' procedure: Reference gene primer amplification yielded estimated nucleated cell counts. TCRdb's copy holds only in-frame clones and misses some; the assay was immunoSEQ multiplex PCR. V, J and clone size derive from that table, while D and trimming were established from the DNA sequence. Of 240,000 or so clones in the sample, approximately 80% were seen once. This TCR derives from a woman older than 75 with acute or convalescent COVID-19. The specimen sequenced was peripheral blood. This chain joins TRBV24-1 and TRBJ1-1; TRBD1 agrees at 8 bases. CDR3 bases: TGTGCCACACGTGCCGGGACAGGGAACACTGAAGCTTTCTTT. This codes for CATRAGTGNTEAFF.